The 10 T cell receptor beta chains reported below all come from one sample, sequenced in a study of T cell changes during pregnancy in multiple sclerosis. Clones were sequenced by immunoSEQ multiplex PCR, and TCRdb holds only the in-frame ones, with some missing. The sample has 40,000 to 55,000 clones; around 92% are singletons. This sample comprised CD4+ T cells from peripheral blood mononuclear cells, obtained in the third trimester of pregnancy. Source of these receptors: a female donor with multiple sclerosis, enrolled in a pregnancy study.

V gene TRBV5-5 combines with J gene TRBJ1-5; a possible D gene is TRBD1 (6 bases). The CDR3 sequence is 16 residues long. Germline assignment: CDR1 SGHKS and CDR2 YYEKEE (reference sequence). Trimming left V 2 bases short and J 7 bases short, with 19 bases between. CDR3 coding DNA: TGTGCCAGCAGCTTTCCGGCGTCAACAGGGAAACAGCCCCAGCATTTT. Amino acids: CASSFPASTGKQPQHF.

The chain employs TRBV11-2 and TRBJ1-5; 7 bases are shared with TRBD1. CDR1 and CDR2 from the germline V gene are SGHAT and FQNNGV. V was pared by 6 bases and J by 4 bases, with 12 bases of the junction left unmatched. The CDR3 length is 16 residues. The CDR3 DNA reads TGTGCCAGCAGTTATGTGGGGGCAGGGGGTAATCAGCCCCAGCATTTT. The encoded protein is CASSYVGAGGNQPQHF.

This chain uses TRBV4-2 with TRBJ1-2; D remains ambiguous. Between the trimmed V and J ends, which lost 3 bases and 5 bases, there was a span of 7 bases. The germline V gene has CDR1 LGHNA and CDR2 YNFKEQ. The CDR3 is made up of 12 amino acids. CDR3 DNA: TGTGCCAGCAGCCAGAGACTTTATGGCTACACCTTC. Translated, it gives CASSQRLYGYTF.

The CDR3 DNA sequence: TGTGCCAGTAGTATCTTACTCGCGACAGGAAACTCTGGGGCCAACGTCCTGACTTTC. Its protein is CASSILLATGNSGANVLTF. The rearrangement uses TRBV19 and TRBJ2-6; perhaps TRBD1 as D (6 bases). Germline assignment: CDR1 LNHDA and CDR2 SQIVND (reference sequence). This CDR3 has 19 residues. V lost 3 bases, J lost 0 bases, and 18 bases lay in between.

The chain recombines TRBV19 with TRBJ2-3, with TRBD2 identical over 9 bases. V lost 5 bases and J lost 1; bases outside the gene matches: 4. Germline loops: CDR1 LNHDA, CDR2 SQIVND (reference sequence). This CDR3 is 15 amino acids long. CDR3 coding DNA: TGTGCCAGTAGTCCGGGCGGGGGGGGCACAGATACGCAGTATTTT. The encoded protein is CASSPGGGGTDTQYF.

CDR3 amino acids: CASSSPGTDNSPLHF. CDR3 DNA: TGTGCCAGCAGTTCCCCCGGGACTGATAATTCACCCCTCCACTTT. The rearrangement links TRBV27 to TRBJ1-6; perhaps TRBD1 as D (5 bases). The V end lost 4 bases, the J end lost 5 bases, and 12 bases lay between the germline ends. This CDR3 has 15 amino acids. The germline V gene has CDR1 MNHEY and CDR2 SMNVEV (reference sequence).

V and J are TRBV25-1 and TRBJ1-2; D not resolved. Trimming removed 9 bases at V and 6 bases at J, with 14 bases between. There are 12 residues in the CDR3. Germline-derived CDR1 and CDR2 are MGHDK and SYGVNS. This CDR3 is CARPGEGDGYTF. The CDR3 DNA reads TGTGCCAGACCTGGCGAGGGTGATGGCTACACCTTC.

The rearrangement links TRBV19 to TRBJ2-2, with TRBD1 matching over 8 bases. V shed 6 bases and J 0 bases; nucleotides not matched to a gene: 0. Germline assignment: CDR1 LNHDA and CDR2 SQIVND (reference sequence). The CDR3 length is 14 residues. The CDR3 is CASRDRANTGELFF. The CDR3 DNA sequence: TGTGCCAGTAGGGACAGGGCGAACACCGGGGAGCTGTTTTTT.

The chain is built from TRBV7-2 and TRBJ2-1; 11 bases align to TRBD1. Trimming removed 2 bases from V and 7 bases from J; junction bases left unmatched: 10. CDR1 and CDR2 from the germline V gene are SGHTA and FQGNSA. The CDR3 consists of 17 residues. The CDR3 protein is CASSLLNPGQGDNEQFF. Written as DNA, the CDR3 is TGTGCCAGCAGCTTACTCAACCCGGGACAGGGGGATAATGAGCAGTTCTTC.

The chain combines TRBV5-1 with TRBJ2-3; TRBD1 aligns across 11 bases. CDR1 is SGHRS and CDR2 is YFSETQ in the germline V gene. V gave up 4 bases and J gave up 6 bases; unmatched junction bases: 7. This CDR3 region has 15 residues. CDR3 coding DNA: TGCGCCAGCAGCCCAGGGGACAGGGGGGAGGATACGCAGTATTTT. Residues: CASSPGDRGEDTQYF. Full variable domain (missing parts from reference TRBV5-1 and TRBJ2-3): KAGVTQTPRYLIKTRGQQVTLSCSPISGHRSVSWYQQTPGQGLQFLFEYFSETQRNKGNFPGRFSGRQFSNSRSEMNVSTLELGDSALYLCASSPGDRGEDTQYFGPGTRLTVL.